Below, one T cell receptor (beta chain) is given with its context. The method was immunoSEQ multiplex PCR; TCRdb's version includes in-frame clones alone and lacks a portion of them. The sample carries some 100,000 clones, over 80% recorded once. Trimming took off 1 base at V and 3 bases at J, with 4 bases between the two ends. This CDR3 is built from 12 residues. Germline V gene lookup returns CDR1 SGHAT and CDR2 FQNNGV. The sample belongs to a study of blood T cell repertoires in COVID-19. Overall study context: From T cells, B-cell-depleted T cells, or PBMCs came the material, which was cDNA or gDNA.

This TCR came from a middle-aged man with active or convalescent COVID-19. Sequenced material: peripheral blood. The rearrangement joins TRBV11-2 to TRBJ2-7; D gene ambiguous. DNA for the CDR3: TGTGCCAGCAGCTTAGTCAGCTACGAGCAGTACTTC. Amino acids: CASSLVSYEQYF.